A selection of T cell receptor beta chains follows, all from one sample in a study of lymphopenia after photon versus proton radiotherapy. Repertoires were generated with immunoSEQ multiplex PCR, while TCRdb's copy carries only in-frame clones and drops some. The sample carries 60,000 to 75,000 clones, approximately 86% recorded once. Sequenced here: peripheral blood, sampled from a patient treated with proton-based radiotherapy. Source of these receptors: a man at least 80 years old with esophageal cancer. CDR3s include the opening cysteine and the closing phenylalanine or tryptophan. The D gene is left open where the match is weak. The size of a clone is reported for some rows only, either as once, few or many, or as a class for expanded clones.

v_gene	d_gene	abundance	j_gene	len	CDR3nt	CDR3aa
TRBV19	NA	NA	TRBJ1-2	13	TGTGCCAGTCAAAGTCCAGAAGGATATGGCTACACCTTC	CASQSPEGYGYTF
TRBV7-9	NA	NA	TRBJ2-3	15	TGTGCCAGCAGCCCCCCGGGCATAAGCACAGATACGCAGTATTTT	CASSPPGISTDTQYF
TRBV27	NA	NA	TRBJ1-1	15	TGTGCCAGCAGTTTCCGGGGCGACGGAGGAACTGAAGCTTTCTTT	CASSFRGDGGTEAFF
TRBV5-1	TRBD1	NA	TRBJ2-1	13	TGCGCCAGCAGCCGGGACAGACACAATGAGCAGTTCTTC	CASSRDRHNEQFF
TRBV13	NA	NA	TRBJ1-5	14	TGTGCCAGCAGCTCGGACGGAAACAATCAGCCCCAGCATTTT	CASSSDGNNQPQHF
TRBV10-3	NA	NA	TRBJ2-4	14	TGTGCCATCAGTACTAGCGACCAGGGGTACATTCAGTACTTC	CAISTSDQGYIQYF
TRBV13	TRBD1	NA	TRBJ2-1	16	TGTGCCAGCAGCCTGAGCCACAGGGGGCTCTACAATGAGCAGTTCTTC	CASSLSHRGLYNEQFF
TRBV7-6	TRBD1	NA	TRBJ2-3	15	TGTGCCAGCAGCCGGGGACAGATAGGCCCAGATACGCAGTATTTT	CASSRGQIGPDTQYF
TRBV7-6	TRBD1	NA	TRBJ2-7	15	TGTGCCAGCAGCCCCGGGACAGGGTCTTTCTACGAGCAGTACTTC	CASSPGTGSFYEQYF
TRBV7-2	NA	NA	TRBJ2-7	12	TGTGCCAGCGATTGGGGGCAGGGCGAGCAGTACTTC	CASDWGQGEQYF
TRBV5-6	NA	NA	TRBJ1-5	12	TGTGCCAGCAGCGGAATCAATCAGCCCCAGCATTTT	CASSGINQPQHF
TRBV18	NA	NA	TRBJ1-6	15	TGTGCCAGCTCACCAACCCCGACAGATAATTCACCCCTCCACTTT	CASSPTPTDNSPLHF
TRBV19	TRBD1	NA	TRBJ2-3	15	TGTGCCAGTACCGAGACAGGGGGTTTCACAGATACGCAGTATTTT	CASTETGGFTDTQYF
TRBV11-2	NA	once	TRBJ1-6	16	TGTGCCAGCAGCTCGGGAAGGGGCTCCTATAATTCACCCCTCCACTTT	CASSSGRGSYNSPLHF
TRBV6-4	NA	NA	TRBJ2-3	12	TGTGCCAGCAGTGGCGGCGCAGATACGCAGTATTTT	CASSGGADTQYF
TRBV4-3	NA	NA	TRBJ1-4	17	TGCGCCAGCAGCCAAGATCGTGGGGGGCCCATGGGTGAAAAACTGTTTTTT	CASSQDRGGPMGEKLFF
TRBV5-6	NA	once	TRBJ1-1	11	TGTGCCAGCAGCAGGACTGTTGAAGCTTTCTTT	CASSRTVEAFF